This T cell receptor (beta chain) was identified in a study of T cell responses to AZD1222 COVID-19 vaccine. This clone was detected once. Its antigen is unknown. Produced via immunoSEQ multiplex PCR; TCRdb's table is partial and in-frame only. The table has 90,000 to 150,000 clones, about 89% seen once. Findings and limits, study-wide: Variant regions that are unmutated are reportedly the target of nearly half of spike-specific TCRs.

Trimming pared 6 bases from V and 9 bases from J, leaving 18 bases between. This CDR3 is built from 14 residues. CDR1 is MDHEN and CDR2 is SYDVKM in the germline V gene. The V call is TRBV28, the J call TRBJ2-1; no firm D call. The receptor was isolated from an adult who received the AZD1222 COVID-19 vaccine. The sample consisted of peripheral blood, taken 28 days after the second AZD1222 dose. CDR3 amino acids: CASSPGDVLGEQFF. The CDR3, as DNA: TGTGCCAGCAGCCCGGGTGATGTGTTAGGTGAGCAGTTCTTC.